Each of the 19 T cell receptor beta chains below was sequenced from the same sample in a study of PD-1 blockade in classical Hodgkin lymphoma. Each patient experienced a relapse that followed autologous stem cell transplantation, and brentuximab vedotin exposure varied. Clones were read by immunoSEQ multiplex PCR, and TCRdb kept only the in-frame ones, dropping some. The sample has under 95,000 clones; around 90% are singletons. Sequenced here: peripheral blood mononuclear cells (PBMCs), sampled before the second cycle of nivolumab. The receptors shown here come from a human donor with classical Hodgkin lymphoma.

The V and J genes are TRBV11-2 and TRBJ2-1; 8 nucleotides match TRBD2. The junction had 7 bases not matched to a gene; V was cut back by 4 bases and J by 2 bases. Germline V gene sequence: CDR1 SGHAT, CDR2 FQNNGV. The CDR3 is made up of 16 amino acids. The CDR3 loop is CASSSGGGPAYNEQFF. The CDR3 DNA reads TGTGCCAGCAGCTCCGGGGGGGGTCCAGCCTACAATGAGCAGTTCTTC.

This clone has only a few counts. This chain connects TRBV6-6 to TRBJ1-4; the D is unclear. Germline V gives CDR1 MNHNY, CDR2 SVGAGI (reference sequence). Trimming stripped 7 bases from V and 2 bases from J, with 5 bases between. The CDR3 sequence is 12 residues long. CDR3 protein: CASTFTNEKLFF. CDR3 coding DNA: TGTGCCAGCACGTTTACTAATGAAAAACTGTTTTTT.

The rearrangement joins TRBV29-1 to TRBJ2-1; D is possibly TRBD2 (6 bases). V was shortened by 1 base and J by 0 bases, with 10 bases between the two germline ends. The CDR3 is 15 amino acids. Germline lookup yields CDR1 SQVTM and CDR2 ANQGSEA. This CDR3 is CSVEALRDSYNEQFF. The DNA for the CDR3 is TGCAGCGTTGAAGCATTGCGGGACTCCTACAATGAGCAGTTCTTC.

The chain combines TRBV11-2 with TRBJ1-4; 11 bases agree with TRBD1. Germline V CDR1 and CDR2: SGHAT, FQNNGV. CDR3 length equals 15 residues. With V trimmed by 5 bases and J by 6 bases, 5 bases remained unmatched. The CDR3, as DNA: TGTGCCAGCAGCCCGGGACAGGGGGGCTATGAAAAACTGTTTTTT. The encoded protein is CASSPGQGGYEKLFF.

This chain links TRBV7-2 with TRBJ1-5; D not certain. CDR3 length: 13 amino acids. The germline gives CDR1 SGHTA, CDR2 FQGNSA. V gave up 5 bases and J gave up 3 bases, with 8 bases separating them. The DNA of the CDR3 is TGTGCCAGCAGCCTGTCGACCAATCAGCCCCAGCATTTT. Its translation is CASSLSTNQPQHF.

The rearrangement links TRBV18 to TRBJ2-7; the D gene is possibly TRBD1 (6 bases). CDR1 and CDR2 from the germline V gene are KGHSH and LQKENI. The CDR3 totals 14 residues. The germline V and J ends were trimmed by 6 bases and 6 bases, with 18 bases remaining between them. This chain's CDR3 is CASSATGLEPEQYF. Here the CDR3 DNA reads TGTGCCAGCTCCGCGACAGGTTTGGAGCCCGAGCAGTACTTC. The complete variable domain, with remaining parts taken from reference TRBV18 and TRBJ2-7, reads NAGVMQNPRHLVRRRGQEARLRCSPMKGHSHVYWYRQLPEEGLKFMVYLQKENIIDESGMPKERFSAEFPKEGPSILRIQQVVRGDSAAYFCASSATGLEPEQYFGPGTRLTVT.

J is TRBJ1-2 and V is TRBV28; no definite D call. Trimming took 4 bases from V and 4 from J, leaving 19 bases between them. CDR3 size: 16 residues. CDR1 and CDR2 from the germline V gene are MDHEN and SYDVKM. CDR3 sequence reads: CASSWMYAGGSYGYTF. CDR3 nucleotide sequence: TGTGCCAGCAGTTGGATGTATGCGGGTGGTAGCTATGGCTACACCTTC.

This clone has just one count. V gene TRBV7-9 combines with J gene TRBJ2-1, with D perhaps assigned TRBD1 or TRBD2 (5 bases each). With 5 bases removed from V and 5 bases from J, the gap between germline ends came to 13 bases. This CDR3 has 14 amino acids. Germline CDR1 and CDR2: SEHNR and FQNEAQ (reference sequence). The CDR3 DNA reads as TGTGCCAGCAGCCTAACCGGGACGAACAATGAGCAGTTCTTC. This encodes CASSLTGTNNEQFF.

This clone was seen a single time. The V gene is TRBV7-8, the J gene TRBJ2-7; 14 bases map to TRBD2. CDR1 SGHVS and CDR2 FQNEAQ come from the germline V gene. After removal of 5 bases from V and 6 bases from J, the junction contained 6 bases not matched to a gene. The CDR3 loop spans 15 amino acids. CDR3 nucleotide sequence: TGTGCCAGCAGCGAGGGACTAGCGGGAGTTGGCGAGCAGTACTTC. Amino acid sequence: CASSEGLAGVGEQYF. Together with reference TRBV7-8 and TRBJ2-7, the CDR3 gives the full variable domain: GAGVSQSPRYKVAKRGQDVALRCDPISGHVSLFWYQQALGQGPEFLTYFQNEAQLDKSGLPSDRFFAERPEGSVSTLKIQRTQQEDSAVYLCASSEGLAGVGEQYFGPGTRLTVT.

The chain joins TRBV11-3 to TRBJ2-1; 14 nucleotides match TRBD2. Germline CDR1 and CDR2: SGHNT and YENEEA. CDR3 length equals 16 residues. The ends lost 5 bases at V and 8 bases at J; junction bases unmatched: 8. The DNA of the CDR3 is TGTGCCAGCAGCCCCGCCGGGACTAGCGGGAGTTATGAGCAGTTCTTC. It codes for CASSPAGTSGSYEQFF.

V gene TRBV11-2 combines with J gene TRBJ2-1; TRBD1 agrees at 9 bases. The V gene's germline CDR1 is SGHAT and CDR2 FQNNGV. After removal of 4 bases from V and 11 bases from J, the junction contained 6 bases not matched to a gene. The CDR3 spans 13 residues. CDR3 coding DNA: TGTGCCAGCAGCTACGGACAGGGGAGACAGCAGTTCTTC. Its protein product is CASSYGQGRQQFF.

The chain uses TRBV9 and TRBJ2-1; 10 bases map to TRBD2. With 4 bases clipped from V and 8 bases from J, the junction kept 6 bases outside the gene matches. The germline gives CDR1 SGDLS, CDR2 YYNGEE. The CDR3 totals 14 residues. CDR3 sequence: CASSFSGRLDEQFF. The DNA for the CDR3 is TGTGCCAGCAGCTTTAGCGGGAGGCTGGATGAGCAGTTCTTC.

This CDR3 is CASSLSITYSDEQYF. In DNA form, the CDR3 reads TGTGCCAGCAGTTTATCCATCACCTACAGCGACGAGCAGTACTTC. The V call is TRBV27, the J call TRBJ2-7, with D hard to call. This CDR3 spans 15 amino acids. V lost 0 bases and J 5 bases, leaving 14 bases between the germline ends. Germline values: CDR1 MNHEY, CDR2 SMNVEV (reference sequence).

CDR3 region: CASRDLSNEQFF. CDR3 in DNA: TGTGCCAGCAGAGATCTTAGCAATGAGCAGTTCTTC. This sequence joins TRBV7-2 and TRBJ2-1; D not certain. Trimming left V 6 bases short and J 6 bases short, with 9 bases between. CDR3 length: 12 amino acids. Germline CDR1 reads SGHTA; CDR2 reads FQGNSA.

This sequence joins TRBV27 and TRBJ1-2; D not resolved. CDR1 MNHEY and CDR2 SMNVEV come from the germline V gene (reference sequence). The V end lost 0 bases, the J end lost 10 bases, and 12 bases lay between the germline ends. The CDR3 is 13 residues long. The CDR3 nucleotides read TGTGCCAGCAGTTTATCGATAAAGAGCATCTACACCTTC. This codes for CASSLSIKSIYTF.

The V and J genes are TRBV29-1 and TRBJ2-7, with 11 bases lining up with TRBD2. Germline V gene data show CDR1 as SQVTM and CDR2 as ANQGSEA. The trim removed 7 bases at V and 0 bases at J, leaving 5 bases unmatched. The CDR3 spans 14 residues. DNA for the CDR3: TGCAGCGCCGGGACTAGCGGTAGCTCCTACGAGCAGTACTTC. Translation: CSAGTSGSSYEQYF.

The chain combines TRBV7-9 with TRBJ1-2, with 7 bases lining up with TRBD1. The V segment lost 1 base and the J segment 8 bases; nucleotides outside the gene matches: 7. The V gene's germline CDR1 is SEHNR and CDR2 FQNEAQ (reference sequence). The CDR3 has 14 residues. As DNA, the CDR3 is TGTGCCAGCAGCTTAGACGGACAGGAAGGGGGCTACACCTTC. Its protein product is CASSLDGQEGGYTF.

The CDR3 DNA reads as TGTGCCAGCAGTCAGGCGACAGGGACCACAGATACGCAGTATTTT. Translated: CASSQATGTTDTQYF. This rearrangement joins TRBV6-5 to TRBJ2-3, with 7 bases identical to TRBD1. The germline gives CDR1 MNHEY, CDR2 SVGAGI. There are 15 residues in the CDR3. V lost 5 bases, J lost 2 bases, and 7 bases stayed unmatched.

CDR3 DNA sequence: TGCAGCGTCAGGGGGCCGAGCACTGAAGCTTTCTTT. This encodes CSVRGPSTEAFF. The rearrangement joins TRBV29-1 to TRBJ1-1; 8 nucleotides agree with TRBD1. Trimming at V came to 6 bases and at J to 4 bases, leaving 4 bases not matched to a gene. The CDR3 totals 12 residues. Looked up from germline, CDR1 is SQVTM and CDR2 is ANQGSEA. The full variable domain, rest sourced from reference TRBV29-1 and TRBJ1-1, is SAVISQKPSRDICQRGTSLTIQCQVDSQVTMMFWYRQQPGQSLTLIATANQGSEATYESGFVIDKFPISRPNLTFSTLTVSNMSPEDSSIYLCSVRGPSTEAFFGQGTRLTVV.